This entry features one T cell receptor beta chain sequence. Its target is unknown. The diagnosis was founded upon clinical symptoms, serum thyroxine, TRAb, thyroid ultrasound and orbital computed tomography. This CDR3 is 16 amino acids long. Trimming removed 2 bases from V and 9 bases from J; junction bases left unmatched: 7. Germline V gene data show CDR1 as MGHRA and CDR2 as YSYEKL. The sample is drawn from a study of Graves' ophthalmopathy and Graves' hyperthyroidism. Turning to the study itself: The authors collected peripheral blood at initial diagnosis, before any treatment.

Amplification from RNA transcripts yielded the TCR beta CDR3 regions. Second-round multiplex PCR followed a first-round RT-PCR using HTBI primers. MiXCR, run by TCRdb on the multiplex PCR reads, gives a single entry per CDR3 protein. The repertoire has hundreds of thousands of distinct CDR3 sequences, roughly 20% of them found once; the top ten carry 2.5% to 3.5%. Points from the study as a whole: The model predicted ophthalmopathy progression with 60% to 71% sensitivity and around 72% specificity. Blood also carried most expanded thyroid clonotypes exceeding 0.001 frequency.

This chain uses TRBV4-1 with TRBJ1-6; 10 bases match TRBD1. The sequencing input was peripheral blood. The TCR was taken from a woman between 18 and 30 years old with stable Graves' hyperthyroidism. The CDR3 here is CASSQRDRGQGSPLHF. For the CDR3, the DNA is TGCGCCAGCAGCCAACGAGACAGGGGGCAGGGTTCACCCCTCCACTTT.